This TCR beta chain appears in the sequencing data of a study of blood T cell repertoires in COVID-19. The overall study: Sites in the United States, Italy and Spain provided acute and convalescent COVID-19 samples. T cells, B-cell-depleted T cells, or PBMCs supplied cDNA or gDNA.

Per the study methods: Reference gene primer amplification gave estimated nucleated cell counts. The method was immunoSEQ multiplex PCR; TCRdb's version includes in-frame clones alone and lacks a portion of them. The V and J calls and clone size were taken over from that table, and D and trimming were inferred from the DNA. This sample has over 150,000 clones, with about three quarters found just once. Looked up from germline, CDR1 is MNHEY and CDR2 is SVGEGT. The trim removed 6 bases at V and 6 bases at J, leaving 4 bases unmatched. This CDR3 region has 13 residues. The source of this sequence is a man aged 60 to 75 with acute or convalescent COVID-19. Sequencing was done on a sample of peripheral blood. This chain links TRBV6-2 or TRBV6-3 with TRBJ1-2, with 10 bases lining up with TRBD1. CDR3 nucleotides: TGTGCCAGCAGCGGACAGGGGGTTGATGGCTACACCTTC. Translating gives CASSGQGVDGYTF.